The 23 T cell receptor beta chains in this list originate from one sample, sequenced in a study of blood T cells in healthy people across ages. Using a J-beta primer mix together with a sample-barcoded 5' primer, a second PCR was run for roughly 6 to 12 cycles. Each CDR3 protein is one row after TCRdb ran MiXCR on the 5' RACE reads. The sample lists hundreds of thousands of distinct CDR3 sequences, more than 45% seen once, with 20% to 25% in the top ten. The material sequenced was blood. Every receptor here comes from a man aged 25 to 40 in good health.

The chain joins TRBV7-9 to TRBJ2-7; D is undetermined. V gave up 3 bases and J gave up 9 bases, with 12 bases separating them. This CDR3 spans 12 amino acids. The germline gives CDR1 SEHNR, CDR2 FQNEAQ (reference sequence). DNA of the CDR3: TGTGCCAGCAGCTTCCCTTCCTCCTGGCAGTACTTC. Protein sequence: CASSFPSSWQYF.

The CDR3 DNA reads TGTGCCAGCAGCTTCCTAGACGACAGGGGAGTTGAGACCCAGTACTTC. Residues: CASSFLDDRGVETQYF. This chain joins TRBV7-9 and TRBJ2-5; TRBD1 matches at 8 bases. Germline CDR1 SEHNR, CDR2 FQNEAQ (reference sequence). The V segment lost 3 bases and the J segment 5 bases; nucleotides outside the gene matches: 11. This CDR3 comprises 16 residues. Together with reference TRBV7-9 and TRBJ2-5, the CDR3 gives the full variable domain: DTGVSQNPRHKITKRGQNVTFRCDPISEHNRLYWYRQTLGQGPEFLTYFQNEAQLEKSRLLSDRFSAERPKGSFSTLEIQRTEQGDSAMYLCASSFLDDRGVETQYFGPGTRLLVL.

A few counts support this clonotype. CDR3 nucleotides: TGTGCCAGCAGTGTACTCATCTACGAGCAGTACTTC. Its translation: CASSVLIYEQYF. This chain connects TRBV25-1 to TRBJ2-7; D is unresolved. The germline V gene encodes CDR1 MGHDK and CDR2 SYGVNS. CDR3 length equals 12 residues. V lost 4 bases and J lost 3, with 7 bases in between.

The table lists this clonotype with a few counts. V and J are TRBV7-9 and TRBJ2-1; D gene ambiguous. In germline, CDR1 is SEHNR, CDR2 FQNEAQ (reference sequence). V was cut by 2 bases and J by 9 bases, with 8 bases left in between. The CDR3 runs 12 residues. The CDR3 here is CASSLWTSEQFF. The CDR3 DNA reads TGTGCCAGCAGCTTATGGACCTCTGAGCAGTTCTTC.

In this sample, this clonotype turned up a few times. Written as DNA, the CDR3 is TGCAGCGTTGAAGCGGGGGGCAAAAAGACCCAGTACTTC. The encoded protein is CSVEAGGKKTQYF. V usage is TRBV29-1 and J usage is TRBJ2-5, with D tentatively TRBD2 (7 bases). Trimming took off 1 base at V and 6 bases at J, with 12 bases between the two ends. The CDR3 contains 13 residues. The V gene's germline CDR1 is SQVTM and CDR2 ANQGSEA.

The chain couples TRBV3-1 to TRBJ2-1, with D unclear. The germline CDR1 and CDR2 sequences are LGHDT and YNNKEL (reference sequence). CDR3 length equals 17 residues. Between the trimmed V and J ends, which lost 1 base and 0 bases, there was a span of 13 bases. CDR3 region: CASSQGLLQSSYNEQFF. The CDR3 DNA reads TGTGCCAGCAGCCAAGGACTTCTGCAGAGCTCCTACAATGAGCAGTTCTTC.

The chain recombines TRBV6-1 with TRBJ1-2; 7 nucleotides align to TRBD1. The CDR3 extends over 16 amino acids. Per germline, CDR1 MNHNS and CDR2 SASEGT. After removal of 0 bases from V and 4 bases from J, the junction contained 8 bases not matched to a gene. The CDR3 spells CASSEAGGQRFYGYTF. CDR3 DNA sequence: TGTGCCAGCAGTGAAGCGGGGGGACAGAGATTCTATGGCTACACCTTC.

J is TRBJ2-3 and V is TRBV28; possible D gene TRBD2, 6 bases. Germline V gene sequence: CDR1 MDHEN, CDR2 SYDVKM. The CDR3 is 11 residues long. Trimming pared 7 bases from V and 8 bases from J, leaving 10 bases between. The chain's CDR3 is CASKGEVTQYF. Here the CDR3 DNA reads TGTGCCAGCAAAGGGGAGGTTACGCAGTATTTT.

This chain's CDR3 is CASSPGAGHSYEQYF. CDR3 bases: TGTGCCAGCAGCCCAGGGGCGGGACATAGCTACGAGCAGTACTTC. The genes are TRBV7-9 and TRBJ2-7; TRBD1 or TRBD2 may be the D gene (6 bases each). Germline values: CDR1 SEHNR, CDR2 FQNEAQ (reference sequence). CDR3 length: 15 residues. V was clipped by 5 bases and J by 3 bases, with 17 bases between them.

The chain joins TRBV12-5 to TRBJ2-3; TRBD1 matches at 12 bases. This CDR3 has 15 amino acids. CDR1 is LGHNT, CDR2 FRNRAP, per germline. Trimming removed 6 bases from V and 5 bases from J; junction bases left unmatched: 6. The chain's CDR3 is CASGDGTGGVDTQYF. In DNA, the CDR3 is TGTGCTAGTGGAGACGGGACAGGGGGCGTAGATACGCAGTATTTT.

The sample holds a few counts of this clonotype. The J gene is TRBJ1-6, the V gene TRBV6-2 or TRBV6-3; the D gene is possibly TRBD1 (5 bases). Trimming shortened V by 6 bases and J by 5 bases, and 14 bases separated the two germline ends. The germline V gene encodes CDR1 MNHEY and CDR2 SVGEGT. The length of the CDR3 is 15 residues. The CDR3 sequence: CASSSYGTDNSPLHF. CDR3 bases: TGTGCCAGCAGCTCATACGGGACGGATAATTCACCCCTCCACTTT.

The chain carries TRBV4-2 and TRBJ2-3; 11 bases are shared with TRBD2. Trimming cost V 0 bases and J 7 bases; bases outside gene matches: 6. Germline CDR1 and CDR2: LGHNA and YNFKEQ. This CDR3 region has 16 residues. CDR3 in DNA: TGTGCCAGCAGCCAAGAGCTAGCGGGGGGATTTAATACGCAGTATTTT. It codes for CASSQELAGGFNTQYF.

For the CDR3, the DNA is TGTGCCAGCAGCCCCACCCGGATGCCAGATACGCAGTATTTT. Its protein product is CASSPTRMPDTQYF. V and J are TRBV14 and TRBJ2-3; D gene ambiguous. The germline V gene encodes CDR1 SGHDN and CDR2 FVKESK. The CDR3 extends over 14 amino acids. V lost 4 bases and J lost 4, with 12 bases in between.

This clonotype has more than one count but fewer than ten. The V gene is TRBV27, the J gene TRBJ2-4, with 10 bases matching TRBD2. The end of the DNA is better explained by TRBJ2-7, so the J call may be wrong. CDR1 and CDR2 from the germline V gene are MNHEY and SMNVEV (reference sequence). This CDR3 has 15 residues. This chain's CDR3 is CAIPEVAGGLYEQYF. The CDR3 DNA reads TGTGCCATTCCTGAGGTAGCGGGAGGATTGTACGAGCAGTACTTC.

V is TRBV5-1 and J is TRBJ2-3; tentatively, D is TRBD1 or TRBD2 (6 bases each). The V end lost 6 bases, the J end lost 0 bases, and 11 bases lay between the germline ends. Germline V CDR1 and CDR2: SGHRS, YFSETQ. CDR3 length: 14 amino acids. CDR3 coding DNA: TGCGCCAGCACCGGGGGCTCTAGCACAGATACGCAGTATTTT. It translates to CASTGGSSTDTQYF.

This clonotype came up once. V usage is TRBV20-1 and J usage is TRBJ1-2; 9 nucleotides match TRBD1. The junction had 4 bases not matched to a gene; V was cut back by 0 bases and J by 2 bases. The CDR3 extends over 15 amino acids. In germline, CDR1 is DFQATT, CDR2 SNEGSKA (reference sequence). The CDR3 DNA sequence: TGCAGTGCTAGAGACCGGGACAGGGTAAACTATGGCTACACCTTC. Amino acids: CSARDRDRVNYGYTF.

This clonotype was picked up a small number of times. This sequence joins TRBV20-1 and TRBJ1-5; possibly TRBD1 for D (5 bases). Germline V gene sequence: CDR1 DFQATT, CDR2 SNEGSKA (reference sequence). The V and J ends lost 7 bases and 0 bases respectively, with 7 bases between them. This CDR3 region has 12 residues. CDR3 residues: CSGGYSNQPQHF. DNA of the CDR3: TGCAGTGGGGGGTATAGCAATCAGCCCCAGCATTTT.

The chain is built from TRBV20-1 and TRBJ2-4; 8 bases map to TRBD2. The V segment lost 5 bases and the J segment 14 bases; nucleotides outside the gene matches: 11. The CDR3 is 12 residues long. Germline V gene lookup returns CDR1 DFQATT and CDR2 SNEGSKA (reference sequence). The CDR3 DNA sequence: TGCAGTGCTCCATCCGGGGGGGGGCTGGAGTACTTC. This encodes CSAPSGGGLEYF.

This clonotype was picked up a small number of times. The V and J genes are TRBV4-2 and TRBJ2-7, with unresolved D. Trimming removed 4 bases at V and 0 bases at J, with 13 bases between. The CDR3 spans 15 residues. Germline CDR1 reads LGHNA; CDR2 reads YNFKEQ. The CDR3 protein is CASSPRPLTSYEQYF. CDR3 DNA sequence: TGTGCCAGCAGCCCCCGGCCTCTGACCTCCTACGAGCAGTACTTC.

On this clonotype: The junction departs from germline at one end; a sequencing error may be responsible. CDR3 nucleotides: TGTGCCAGCAGCCGCGGACAGAGAGAGACCCAGAACTTC. Translating it yields CASSRGQRETQNF. The chain joins TRBV7-6 to TRBJ2-5, with D perhaps TRBD1 (6 bases). Germline CDR1 is SGHVS and CDR2 is FNYEAQ. The CDR3 covers 13 residues.

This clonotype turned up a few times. The CDR3 nucleotides are TGCAGTGCTAGCCCCGCGGGGGCGGGAGTAGCCAAAAACATTCAGTACTTC. Protein sequence: CSASPAGAGVAKNIQYF. This chain links TRBV20-1 with TRBJ2-4, with D perhaps TRBD2 (7 bases). Between the trimmed V and J ends, which lost 3 bases and 0 bases, there was a span of 18 bases. The CDR3 is made up of 17 amino acids. Germline V gene data show CDR1 as DFQATT and CDR2 as SNEGSKA (reference sequence).

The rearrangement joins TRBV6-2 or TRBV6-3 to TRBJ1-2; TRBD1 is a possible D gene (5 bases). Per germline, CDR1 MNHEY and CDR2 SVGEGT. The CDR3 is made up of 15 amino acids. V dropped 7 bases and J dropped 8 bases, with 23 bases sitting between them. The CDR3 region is CASTSGPYVGGGYTF. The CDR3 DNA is TGTGCCAGCACCTCGGGACCCTACGTTGGAGGAGGCTACACCTTC.

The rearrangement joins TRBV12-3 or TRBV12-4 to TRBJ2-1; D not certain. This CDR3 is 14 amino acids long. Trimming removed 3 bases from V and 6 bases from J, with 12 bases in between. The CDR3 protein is CASSFEPAPNEQFF. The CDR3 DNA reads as TGTGCCAGCAGTTTCGAACCTGCCCCCAATGAGCAGTTCTTC.